Listed below are T cell receptor beta chains from one sample, sequenced in a study of blood T cell repertoires in COVID-19. Repertoires were generated with immunoSEQ multiplex PCR, while TCRdb's copy carries only in-frame clones and drops some. The sample shows 270,000 or so clones, about 80% of them seen only once. Material for sequencing was peripheral blood. Receptors originate from a woman aged 50 to 60 who had recovered from COVID-19. CDR3s include the opening cysteine and the closing phenylalanine or tryptophan. D genes are given only for firm matches. Clone size, where shown, is once, few, many, or a class for clones that have expanded.

TRBJ2-5 | NA | NA | TRBV7-9 | TGTGCCAGCAGCCCCCTACAGCGGACGATCCAAGAGACCCAGTACTTC | CASSPLQRTIQETQYF
TRBJ1-2 | NA | NA | TRBV6-5 | TGTGCCAGCATCAGAAGGGGACTCGACTATGGCTACACCTTC | CASIRRGLDYGYTF
TRBJ2-1 | NA | NA | TRBV7-6 | TGTGCCAGCAGCTTAGCGGGGCTGAGTTACAATGAGCAGTTCTTC | CASSLAGLSYNEQFF
TRBJ2-7 | TRBD1 | NA | TRBV5-4 | TGTGCCAGCAGCGTAGGGACAGCTGTCTACGAGCAGTACTTC | CASSVGTAVYEQYF
TRBJ2-1 | TRBD2 | NA | TRBV27 | TGTGCCAGCAGTTCTCCCGCTCTAGCGGGAGGAAGAAATGAGCAGTTCTTC | CASSSPALAGGRNEQFF
TRBJ2-5 | NA | NA | TRBV19 | TGTGCCAGTACGTCTTCCCCGGAACAGGGTCTAGCCCAGTACTTC | CASTSSPEQGLAQYF
TRBJ2-3 | TRBD2 | NA | TRBV25-1 | TGTGCCAGCACGCGGGGGAATACGCAGTATTTT | CASTRGNTQYF
TRBJ1-2 | NA | NA | TRBV21-1 | TGTGCCAGCAGCGTCTCGGGGGAGTTGGACAACTATGGCTACACCTTC | CASSVSGELDNYGYTF
TRBJ2-7 | TRBD2 | once | TRBV28 | TGTGCCAGCAGTACACCCCAGCCAACTAGCGGGGGGGTCTCCTACGAGCAGTACTTC | CASSTPQPTSGGVSYEQYF
TRBJ2-6 | TRBD1 | NA | TRBV5-4 | TGTGCCAGCAGCGTACCGACAGGGGGAGGCTCTGGGGCCAACGTCCTGACTTTC | CASSVPTGGGSGANVLTF
TRBJ1-1 | TRBD1 | few | TRBV29-1 | TGCAGCGTCCTCACAGGGGGGAACACTGAAGCTTTCTTT | CSVLTGGNTEAFF
TRBJ2-3 | NA | NA | TRBV12-3/TRBV12-4 | TGTGCCAGCAAAACAGGGTCTGATACGCAGTATTTT | CASKTGSDTQYF
TRBJ1-2 | TRBD1 | once | TRBV6-1 | TGTGCCAGCAGTGAAGTCCGGGACAGCTATGGCTACACCTTC | CASSEVRDSYGYTF
TRBJ1-1 | TRBD1 | NA | TRBV4-2 | TGTGCCAGCAGCCAAGGGACAGGGGGGAGGATTCGAGTACCTGAAGCTTTCTTT | CASSQGTGGRIRVPEAFF
TRBJ1-4 | NA | NA | TRBV7-9 | TGTGCCAGCAGCTTAGATACAGGGCTGGGTGAAAAACTGTTTTTT | CASSLDTGLGEKLFF